One sample yielded the 31 T cell receptor beta chains listed below, sequenced in a study of cytomegalovirus exposure and HLA in healthy donors. PCR used 60 Vbeta primers and 13 Jbeta primers. Produced via immunoSEQ multiplex PCR; TCRdb's table is partial and in-frame only. The sample has 83,000 or so clones, about four fifths seen once. The specimen was PBMCs. The receptors here all came from a middle-aged woman in good health and CMV-seropositive.

This chain links TRBV27 with TRBJ2-1; D not certain. Germline V gives CDR1 MNHEY, CDR2 SMNVEV (reference sequence). The ends were cut back, 2 bases at V and 8 bases at J, with 10 bases in the middle. The CDR3 is 13 amino acids. This CDR3 reads CASSLNLADEQFF. The CDR3 DNA follows: TGTGCCAGCAGTTTAAACTTAGCTGATGAGCAGTTCTTC.

The rearrangement joins TRBV7-6 to TRBJ2-1; 11 nucleotides line up with TRBD2. V gave up 0 bases and J gave up 2 bases; unmatched junction bases: 0. Germline lookup yields CDR1 SGHVS and CDR2 FNYEAQ. The CDR3 loop spans 16 amino acids. The CDR3 sequence is CASSLATSGAYNEQFF. CDR3 bases: TGTGCCAGCAGCTTAGCGACTAGCGGGGCCTACAATGAGCAGTTCTTC.

This clone was detected only a few times. The V and J genes are TRBV30 and TRBJ2-1, with 7 bases that match TRBD1. After removal of 5 bases from V and 7 bases from J, the junction contained 5 bases not matched to a gene. Germline assignment: CDR1 GTSNPN and CDR2 SVGIG (reference sequence). The CDR3 is 12 residues long. CDR3 bases: TGTGCCTGGCTTGGCAGGGGGAATGAGCAGTTCTTC. Translated, it gives CAWLGRGNEQFF.

This chain links TRBV19 with TRBJ2-3; the D is unclear. CDR1 LNHDA and CDR2 SQIVND come from the germline V gene (reference sequence). The CDR3 runs to 13 residues. The V gene lost 7 bases and the J gene lost 6 bases, with 14 bases spanning the gap. The CDR3 region has the DNA TGTGCCAGTACCAGCGAGCGTCTGGATACGCAGTATTTT. It specifies CASTSERLDTQYF.

V and J are TRBV7-9 and TRBJ1-4, with 8 positions matching TRBD1. The CDR3 consists of 14 residues. Losses at the gene ends were 0 bases for V and 8 bases for J; bases not matched to a gene: 2. Germline V CDR1 and CDR2: SEHNR, FQNEAQ (reference sequence). The CDR3 nucleotides are TGTGCCAGCAGCTTAGCGACAGGGGAGGAAAAACTGTTTTTT. This encodes CASSLATGEEKLFF. Full variable domain (rest looked up from reference TRBV7-9 and TRBJ1-4): DTGVSQNPRHKITKRGQNVTFRCDPISEHNRLYWYRQTLGQGPEFLTYFQNEAQLEKSRLLSDRFSAERPKGSFSTLEIQRTEQGDSAMYLCASSLATGEEKLFFGSGTQLSVL.

The J gene is TRBJ1-1, the V gene TRBV28; D is perhaps TRBD1 (6 bases). Germline CDR1 MDHEN, CDR2 SYDVKM. This CDR3 is 13 amino acids long. V was shortened by 8 bases and J by 1 base, with 11 bases between the two germline ends. The CDR3 sequence: CASGWGRNTEAFF. DNA for the CDR3: TGTGCCAGCGGTTGGGGGCGGAACACTGAAGCTTTCTTT.

The sample holds one count of this clone. This rearrangement joins TRBV6-5 to TRBJ2-3, with D possibly matching TRBD2 (6 bases). Germline CDR1 and CDR2: MNHEY and SVGAGI. The length of the CDR3 is 14 residues. Trimming took off 6 bases at V and 5 bases at J, with 15 bases between the two ends. The CDR3 spells CASSRTNGKDTQYF. The CDR3 DNA sequence: TGTGCCAGCAGCCGGACTAACGGGAAAGATACGCAGTATTTT.

The rearrangement links TRBV6-5 to TRBJ1-1, with D possibly matching TRBD1 (5 bases). This CDR3 has 15 amino acids. The ends were cut back, 5 bases at V and 4 bases at J, with 17 bases in the middle. Germline V gene data show CDR1 as MNHEY and CDR2 as SVGAGI. The CDR3 nucleotides are TGTGCCAGCAGTCGGGGGACCTGGGAGTTCACTGAAGCTTTCTTT. This encodes CASSRGTWEFTEAFF.

The CDR3 DNA reads TGTGCCAGCAGTTACCGGGACAACTCCTACGAGCAGTACTTC. Translating it yields CASSYRDNSYEQYF. The V gene is TRBV6-5, the J gene TRBJ2-7; possible D gene TRBD1, 6 bases. There are 14 residues in the CDR3. Per the germline V gene, CDR1 is MNHEY and CDR2 is SVGAGI. V lost 2 bases and J 0 bases, leaving 8 bases between the germline ends.

J is TRBJ1-1 and V is TRBV6-5; D is unclear. Trimming stripped 4 bases from V and 8 bases from J, with 8 bases between. The CDR3 has 11 amino acids. The germline CDR1 and CDR2 sequences are MNHEY and SVGAGI. CDR3 in amino acids: CASSSSSEAFF. The CDR3 region has the DNA TGTGCCAGCAGTTCGTCGTCCGAAGCTTTCTTT.

V and J are TRBV2 and TRBJ1-2, with TRBD1 matching 7 bases. Germline-derived CDR1 and CDR2 are SNHLY and FYNNEI. The CDR3 is 15 residues long. Trimming cost V 8 bases and J 0 bases; bases outside gene matches: 9. The DNA for the CDR3 is TGTGCCAGCGTCCGAACAGGGGTAGCTAACTATGGCTACACCTTC. Translated, it gives CASVRTGVANYGYTF.

The V and J genes are TRBV11-1 and TRBJ2-1; 7 positions agree with TRBD1. This CDR3 contains 16 residues. Germline lookup yields CDR1 SGHAT and CDR2 FQDESV (reference sequence). The trim removed 5 bases at V and 2 bases at J, leaving 9 bases unmatched. Here the CDR3 reads CASSHTTGVTYNEQFF. CDR3 DNA sequence: TGTGCCAGCAGCCATACAACAGGGGTGACCTACAATGAGCAGTTCTTC.

V gene TRBV19 combines with J gene TRBJ1-1; 8 nucleotides align to TRBD1. This CDR3 comprises 15 residues. Trimming cost V 8 bases and J 5 bases; bases outside gene matches: 13. Per germline, CDR1 LNHDA and CDR2 SQIVND (reference sequence). The CDR3 protein is CASSIQGAFGTEAFF. CDR3 DNA: TGTGCCAGTTCGATCCAGGGGGCGTTTGGTACTGAAGCTTTCTTT.

The chain recombines TRBV25-1 with TRBJ1-6; possible D gene TRBD1, 6 bases. Trimming cost V 3 bases and J 10 bases, with 13 bases left between them. The germline V gene encodes CDR1 MGHDK and CDR2 SYGVNS. The CDR3 is 14 amino acids. CDR3 region: CASSDTGTLSPLHF. In DNA form, the CDR3 reads TGTGCCAGCAGTGATACCGGGACACTCTCACCCCTCCACTTT.

The rearrangement uses TRBV5-1 and TRBJ2-5; 10 positions agree with TRBD2. Germline lookup yields CDR1 SGHRS and CDR2 YFSETQ. V was pared by 4 bases and J by 3 bases, with 12 bases of the junction left unmatched. The length of the CDR3 is 17 residues. The CDR3 reads CASSVGWSSGGEETQYF. The CDR3 DNA follows: TGCGCCAGCAGCGTGGGTTGGTCTAGCGGGGGAGAAGAGACCCAGTACTTC.

The chain couples TRBV2 to TRBJ2-1; 10 bases fit TRBD1. This CDR3 is 15 amino acids long. CDR1 SNHLY and CDR2 FYNNEI come from the germline V gene. After removal of 10 bases from V and 3 bases from J, the junction contained 9 bases not matched to a gene. CDR3 coding DNA: TGTGCCACCGCTTTCGGGACAGGGGTCTACAATGAGCAGTTCTTC. It yields the protein CATAFGTGVYNEQFF.

V gene TRBV7-6 combines with J gene TRBJ2-7, with a possible D match to TRBD2 (5 bases). Looked up from germline, CDR1 is SGHVS and CDR2 is FNYEAQ. The V end was cut by 5 bases, the J end by 4 bases, with 18 bases between. The CDR3 is 15 residues long. CDR3 bases: TGTGCCAGCAGCCTCGGTCGGGATGGCGTGTACGAGCAGTACTTC. Amino acid sequence: CASSLGRDGVYEQYF.

V gene TRBV6-5 combines with J gene TRBJ2-5, with 9 bases fitting TRBD1. J lost 5 bases, V lost 4 bases, and 2 bases had no gene match. CDR3 size: 13 residues. The germline V gene encodes CDR1 MNHEY and CDR2 SVGAGI. Written as DNA, the CDR3 is TGTGCCAGCAGTTGGGACAGGGCGGAGACCCAGTACTTC. Translation gives CASSWDRAETQYF.

The DNA of the CDR3 is TGTGCCAGCAGCGGCGATCGGACTAGCGGGAGTATGGATGAGCAGTTCTTC. This codes for CASSGDRTSGSMDEQFF. The gene calls are TRBV9 and TRBJ2-1; TRBD2 matches at 13 bases. Germline V gene data show CDR1 as SGDLS and CDR2 as YYNGEE. The CDR3 consists of 17 residues. The ends lost 3 bases at V and 8 bases at J; junction bases unmatched: 11.

The V and J genes are TRBV19 and TRBJ2-7, with D possibly matching TRBD2 (6 bases). V lost 9 bases and J lost 1, with 13 bases in between. In germline, CDR1 is LNHDA, CDR2 SQIVND (reference sequence). The CDR3 is 13 amino acids. CDR3 DNA: TGTGCCAGCAGGAGCGGGCCATCCTACGAGCAGTACTTC. Protein product: CASRSGPSYEQYF.

The rearrangement uses TRBV2 and TRBJ1-4; D is perhaps TRBD1 (5 bases). CDR3 length equals 13 residues. From germline, CDR1 is SNHLY and CDR2 FYNNEI. V lost 8 bases and J lost 8, with 15 bases in between. The DNA for the CDR3 is TGTGCCAGCCGGGGGACGGGGTCAGAAAAACTGTTTTTT. Protein: CASRGTGSEKLFF.

V usage is TRBV19 and J usage is TRBJ1-5, with D possibly TRBD1 on 6 matching bases. Germline V CDR1 and CDR2: LNHDA, SQIVND (reference sequence). Trimming removed 4 bases at V and 5 bases at J, with 15 bases between. CDR3 length: 15 amino acids. In DNA, the CDR3 is TGTGCCAGTAGTAAGCCTCGGGACACTGATCAGCCCCAGCATTTT. Protein product: CASSKPRDTDQPQHF. Using reference TRBV19 and TRBJ1-5 for the parts outside the CDR3, the full variable domain is DGGITQSPKYLFRKEGQNVTLSCEQNLNHDAMYWYRQDPGQGLRLIYYSQIVNDFQKGDIAEGYSVSREKKESFPLTVTSAQKNPTAFYLCASSKPRDTDQPQHFGDGTRLSIL.

The V call is TRBV7-2, the J call TRBJ1-3, with no clear D. In germline, CDR1 is SGHTA, CDR2 FQGNSA. Trimming removed 5 bases at V and 0 bases at J, with 8 bases between. The CDR3 length is 14 residues. CDR3 bases: TGTGCCAGCAGCCGGGATCTCTCTGGAAACACCATATATTTT. Its protein is CASSRDLSGNTIYF.

The chain employs TRBV30 and TRBJ1-3, with D possibly TRBD1 on 5 matching bases. The germline gives CDR1 GTSNPN, CDR2 SVGIG (reference sequence). With 4 bases removed from V and 4 bases from J, the gap between germline ends came to 8 bases. The CDR3 has 12 amino acids. The CDR3 is CAWTRTGNTIYF. The CDR3 DNA reads as TGTGCCTGGACTAGGACAGGAAACACCATATATTTT.

J is TRBJ1-2 and V is TRBV2; 9 bases are a match to TRBD1. The CDR3 totals 16 residues. V trimming: 6 bases; J trimming: 3 bases; junction bases outside the gene matches: 11. Germline loops: CDR1 SNHLY, CDR2 FYNNEI. CDR3 DNA: TGTGCCAGCAGACCGGGACAGGGTTATTTAGACTATGGCTACACCTTC. This gives the protein CASRPGQGYLDYGYTF.

J is TRBJ1-2 and V is TRBV5-1; maybe TRBD1 (6 bases). V lost 4 bases, J lost 7 bases, and 14 bases lay in between. The CDR3 loop spans 13 amino acids. CDR1 is SGHRS, CDR2 YFSETQ, per germline. The CDR3: CASSPGGGSGYTF. The CDR3 DNA follows: TGCGCCAGCAGCCCGGGAGGGGGGTCTGGCTACACCTTC.

This clone turned up a few times. V is TRBV4-1 and J is TRBJ2-2; 10 nucleotides align to TRBD2. Germline V gives CDR1 MGHRA, CDR2 YSYEKL. V lost 3 bases, J lost 7 bases, and 8 bases stayed unmatched. This CDR3 is built from 16 residues. CDR3 in amino acids: CASSHEAGGRGGELFF. The DNA for the CDR3 is TGCGCCAGCAGCCACGAAGCGGGGGGGCGTGGCGGGGAGCTGTTTTTT.

The rearrangement uses TRBV7-9 and TRBJ2-5, with 8 bases fitting TRBD2. Looked up from germline, CDR1 is SEHNR and CDR2 is FQNEAQ (reference sequence). Losses at the gene ends were 5 bases for V and 11 bases for J; bases not matched to a gene: 13. The CDR3 consists of 14 residues. The CDR3 DNA sequence: TGTGCCAGCAGCCGCCGGGGGTCCGGGGGGGAGCAGTACTTC. This gives the protein CASSRRGSGGEQYF.

The V and J genes are TRBV7-9 and TRBJ2-5; D not certain. The germline gives CDR1 SEHNR, CDR2 FQNEAQ (reference sequence). The CDR3 length is 12 residues. V was trimmed by 3 bases and J by 5 bases, leaving 7 bases between them. In nucleotides, the CDR3 is TGTGCCAGCAGCTTGGCTTGGGAGACCCAGTACTTC. This encodes CASSLAWETQYF.

The rearrangement uses TRBV29-1 and TRBJ1-1; 11 bases are shared with TRBD1. The CDR3 sequence is 14 residues long. Trimming removed 2 bases from V and 7 bases from J; junction bases left unmatched: 6. Germline CDR1 reads SQVTM; CDR2 reads ANQGSEA. CDR3 region: CSVEHRDRGVEAFF. The CDR3 DNA is TGCAGCGTTGAACACCGGGACAGGGGGGTTGAAGCTTTCTTT.

The chain couples TRBV19 to TRBJ2-3, with D hard to call. Trimming cost V 3 bases and J 2 bases, with 3 bases left between them. Per germline, CDR1 LNHDA and CDR2 SQIVND (reference sequence). The length of the CDR3 is 12 residues. CDR3 protein: CASSIYTDTQYF. The CDR3 DNA follows: TGTGCCAGTAGTATCTACACAGATACGCAGTATTTT.